A single sample is the source of the 21 T cell receptor beta chains below, sequenced in a study of cytotoxic CD8 clonotypes in ibrutinib-treated CLL. Measured with immunoSEQ multiplex PCR; TCRdb has only the in-frame clones, and not every one. This table holds about 84,000 clones, around 84% found once. Sequencing used PBMCs, obtained before ibrutinib treatment. The origin of the receptors is a human donor with chronic lymphocytic leukemia.

The gene calls are TRBV5-1 and TRBJ1-1; the D is unclear. The CDR3 consists of 15 residues. CDR1 and CDR2 (germline): SGHRS, YFSETQ. V was pared by 1 base and J by 4 bases, with 14 bases between. Written as DNA, the CDR3 is TGCGCCAGCAGCTTGAGGGATGTTTTAGGCACTGAAGCTTTCTTT. Amino acid sequence: CASSLRDVLGTEAFF.

The chain has TRBV29-1 and TRBJ1-1, with a possible D match to TRBD1 (5 bases). The CDR3 spans 14 residues. The ends were cut back, 4 bases at V and 3 bases at J, with 15 bases in the middle. Germline loops: CDR1 SQVTM, CDR2 ANQGSEA. The CDR3 nucleotides read TGCAGCGTTGTACCGGGGCTAGGGTACACTGAAGCTTTCTTT. Residues: CSVVPGLGYTEAFF. Variable domain in full (rest from reference TRBV29-1 and TRBJ1-1): SAVISQKPSRDICQRGTSLTIQCQVDSQVTMMFWYRQQPGQSLTLIATANQGSEATYESGFVIDKFPISRPNLTFSTLTVSNMSPEDSSIYLCSVVPGLGYTEAFFGQGTRLTVV.

This chain links TRBV29-1 with TRBJ2-3, with 13 bases identical to TRBD2. CDR3 size: 16 residues. Germline-derived CDR1 and CDR2 are SQVTM and ANQGSEA. V shed 4 bases, J shed 7 bases, and the junction held 11 bases outside the gene matches. The CDR3 nucleotides read TGCAGCGTTGGGGGCAGACTAGCGGGAGGAGCACATACGCAGTATTTT. Translated: CSVGGRLAGGAHTQYF.

The chain employs TRBV11-3 and TRBJ1-1; D not resolved. CDR3 length: 13 amino acids. Germline assignment: CDR1 SGHNT and CDR2 YENEEA. Trimming removed 5 bases at V and 1 base at J, with 8 bases between. The CDR3 nucleotides are TGTGCCAGCAGCAGAGAGACGAACACTGAAGCTTTCTTT. Residues: CASSRETNTEAFF. The complete variable domain, with remaining parts taken from reference TRBV11-3 and TRBJ1-1, reads EAGVVQSPRYKIIEKKQPVAFWCNPISGHNTLYWYLQNLGQGPELLIRYENEEAVDDSQLPKDRFSAERLKGVDSTLKIQPAELGDSAVYLCASSRETNTEAFFGQGTRLTVV.

This chain links TRBV27 with TRBJ2-3, with 11 positions matching TRBD2. Germline trimming cut 7 bases from V and 4 bases from J; bases unmatched to any gene: 13. This CDR3 is built from 17 residues. Germline lookup yields CDR1 MNHEY and CDR2 SMNVEV (reference sequence). CDR3 region: CASNSLAGGLQPDTQYF. The CDR3 bases are TGTGCCAGCAATTCTTTAGCGGGAGGGCTTCAGCCAGATACGCAGTATTTT.

The DNA of the CDR3 is TGTGCCAGTAACCCGGACAGGGGTGGAAATCAGCCCCAGCATTTT. This gives the protein CASNPDRGGNQPQHF. The J gene is TRBJ1-5, the V gene TRBV19; 9 bases align to TRBD1. This CDR3 region has 15 residues. With V trimmed by 7 bases and J by 4 bases, 8 bases remained unmatched. Germline CDR1 LNHDA, CDR2 SQIVND (reference sequence).

This chain links TRBV6-1 with TRBJ2-3; 9 nucleotides match TRBD1. From germline, CDR1 is MNHNS and CDR2 SASEGT. V dropped 1 base and J dropped 0; count of bases not matched to a gene: 2. This CDR3 contains 16 residues. In DNA form, the CDR3 reads TGTGCCAGCAGTGAAGGGACAGGGGCTAGCACAGATACGCAGTATTTT. This sequence encodes CASSEGTGASTDTQYF.

The chain carries TRBV7-2 and TRBJ2-7; TRBD2 matches at 8 bases. J was trimmed by 0 bases and V by 3 bases; bases with no gene match: 1. CDR3 size: 14 residues. The germline V gene has CDR1 SGHTA and CDR2 FQGNSA. DNA for the CDR3: TGTGCCAGCAGCTTGGGGACTAGCTCCTACGAGCAGTACTTC. This gives the protein CASSLGTSSYEQYF.

The chain uses TRBV30 and TRBJ2-3; 8 nucleotides agree with TRBD2. This CDR3 region has 16 residues. Trimming cost V 0 bases and J 0 bases; bases outside gene matches: 5. Germline-derived CDR1 and CDR2 are GTSNPN and SVGIG (reference sequence). The CDR3 spells CAWSVGSGRSTDTQYF. DNA for the CDR3: TGTGCCTGGAGTGTTGGCAGCGGGAGAAGCACAGATACGCAGTATTTT.

This clone was observed a few times. The chain has TRBV2 and TRBJ1-3, with a possible D match to TRBD1 (5 bases). This CDR3 is built from 14 residues. Per the germline V gene, CDR1 is SNHLY and CDR2 is FYNNEI. V shed 7 bases and J shed 0 bases, with 10 bases lying between them. The CDR3 spells CASTTGFSGNTIYF. Written as DNA, the CDR3 is TGTGCCAGCACCACAGGTTTCTCTGGAAACACCATATATTTT.

The genes are TRBV7-9 and TRBJ1-2; maybe TRBD1 (5 bases). There are 12 residues in the CDR3. Trimming removed 4 bases from V and 5 bases from J, with 8 bases in between. CDR1 is SEHNR and CDR2 is FQNEAQ in the germline V gene (reference sequence). CDR3 protein: CASSSGPYGYTF. CDR3 in DNA: TGTGCCAGCAGCTCGGGACCTTATGGCTACACCTTC.

The chain uses TRBV28 and TRBJ2-5, with D possibly being TRBD2 (6 bases). CDR1 MDHEN and CDR2 SYDVKM come from the germline V gene. The CDR3 totals 16 residues. V was pared by 5 bases and J by 3 bases, with 19 bases between. The CDR3: CASSEEGRGSEETQYF. CDR3 in DNA: TGTGCCAGCAGTGAGGAGGGGCGGGGTTCCGAAGAGACCCAGTACTTC. The full variable domain, with the rest looked up from reference TRBV28 and TRBJ2-5, is DVKVTQSSRYLVKRTGEKVFLECVQDMDHENMFWYRQDPGLGLRLIYFSYDVKMKEKGDIPEGYSVSREKKERFSLILESASTNQTSMYLCASSEEGRGSEETQYFGPGTRLLVL.

This clone occurred a few times. This chain links TRBV2 with TRBJ2-7, with D unclear. The CDR3 is 15 amino acids. V lost 2 bases and J 7 bases, leaving 18 bases between the germline ends. Germline V lookup: CDR1 SNHLY, CDR2 FYNNEI. Here the CDR3 reads CASSETRQAAREQYF. The CDR3 DNA reads as TGTGCCAGCAGTGAAACCCGGCAGGCGGCGAGGGAGCAGTACTTC.

J is TRBJ1-1 and V is TRBV19; D may be TRBD1 (5 bases). Trimming shortened V by 4 bases and J by 1 base, and 7 bases separated the two germline ends. The CDR3 contains 13 residues. Germline V CDR1 and CDR2: LNHDA, SQIVND (reference sequence). The CDR3 region has the DNA TGTGCCAGTAGTACGACAGCGAACACTGAAGCTTTCTTT. The encoded protein is CASSTTANTEAFF.

V gene TRBV10-1 combines with J gene TRBJ2-7, with 8 positions matching TRBD1. V trimming: 2 bases; J trimming: 1 base; junction bases outside the gene matches: 13. Germline CDR1 reads WNHNN; CDR2 reads SYGVQD (reference sequence). This CDR3 spans 18 amino acids. CDR3 nucleotide sequence: TGCGCCAGCAGTGAGGGAGCGGACGGACAGGGTGATTCCTACGAGCAGTACTTC. It yields the protein CASSEGADGQGDSYEQYF.

The chain employs TRBV6-1 and TRBJ2-6, with D perhaps matching TRBD1 (5 bases). V was clipped by 4 bases and J by 2 bases, with 18 bases between them. Germline lookup yields CDR1 MNHNS and CDR2 SASEGT. The CDR3 has 18 amino acids. This CDR3 is CASSVPDTWGAGANVLTF. In DNA, the CDR3 is TGTGCCAGCAGTGTACCGGACACCTGGGGTGCTGGGGCCAACGTCCTGACTTTC.

The chain couples TRBV5-1 to TRBJ1-1, with a tentative D call TRBD1 (6 bases). V gave up 4 bases and J gave up 3 bases, with 13 bases separating them. CDR3 length: 14 amino acids. Germline assignment: CDR1 SGHRS and CDR2 YFSETQ. The CDR3 DNA is TGCGCCAGCAGCGCCCCGGACAGATACACTGAAGCTTTCTTT. This sequence encodes CASSAPDRYTEAFF.

The chain carries TRBV9 and TRBJ1-1; D is unclear. Trimming pared 2 bases from V and 3 bases from J, leaving 8 bases between. This CDR3 is built from 13 residues. Per germline, CDR1 SGDLS and CDR2 YYNGEE. CDR3 in amino acids: CASSVSGDTEAFF. Here the CDR3 DNA reads TGTGCCAGCAGCGTCAGTGGAGACACTGAAGCTTTCTTT. The full variable domain, rest sourced from reference TRBV9 and TRBJ1-1, is DSGVTQTPKHLITATGQRVTLRCSPRSGDLSVYWYQQSLDQGLQFLIQYYNGEERAKGNILERFSAQQFPDLHSELNLSSLELGDSALYFCASSVSGDTEAFFGQGTRLTVV.

This chain joins TRBV6-4 and TRBJ2-7; D not certain. The CDR3 loop spans 13 amino acids. CDR1 is MRHNA, CDR2 SNTAGT, per germline. V shed 8 bases and J shed 1 base, with 12 bases lying between them. In DNA form, the CDR3 reads TGTGCCAGCCCTTGGTCCAGGTCCTACGAGCAGTACTTC. Translation: CASPWSRSYEQYF.

This clone was seen only a few times. The rearrangement uses TRBV7-2 and TRBJ2-3; perhaps D is TRBD1 or TRBD2 (7 bases each). The CDR3 length is 15 residues. Germline V gene data show CDR1 as SGHTA and CDR2 as FQGNSA. Between the trimmed V and J ends, which lost 5 bases and 6 bases, there was a span of 18 bases. This CDR3 is CASSPRGRAGDTQYF. The CDR3 DNA reads as TGTGCCAGCAGCCCCAGGGGGAGGGCCGGTGATACGCAGTATTTT.

The V and J genes are TRBV19 and TRBJ1-2; 12 bases map to TRBD1. CDR3 length: 18 amino acids. CDR1 is LNHDA and CDR2 is SQIVND in the germline V gene (reference sequence). The V and J ends lost 8 bases and 0 bases, in that order; junction bases with no gene match: 13. The CDR3 DNA reads as TGTGCCAGTCGGTTGAAGACCGGGACAGGGGGCTCTAACTATGGCTACACCTTC. This gives the protein CASRLKTGTGGSNYGYTF.